The clone carrying this TCR beta chain showed up just a few times. Profiling relied on immunoSEQ multiplex PCR, and the TCRdb table lists in-frame clones only, not all of them. This sample has around 180,000 clones, with about 85% found just once. The data were taken from a study of blood T cell repertoires in COVID-19. The sequenced sample was peripheral blood. This clonotype was sampled from a man aged 55 to 70 with acute or convalescent COVID-19.

In nucleotides, the CDR3 is TGTGCCAGCAGCTTAGTGGTGGGGCAGGATGGCTACACCTTC. Its translation is CASSLVVGQDGYTF. This chain joins TRBV7-8 and TRBJ1-2; maybe TRBD1 (5 bases). The CDR3 contains 14 residues. Germline V gives CDR1 SGHVS, CDR2 FQNEAQ. Trimming shortened V by 1 base and J by 6 bases, and 12 bases separated the two germline ends.